The text below deals with one T cell receptor beta chain. The cohort comprised adults aged about 18 to 100 years residing in 20 to 25 US areas. The CDR3 loop spans 17 amino acids. The V gene's germline CDR1 is MNHEY and CDR2 SMNVEV (reference sequence). Trimming cost V 7 bases and J 9 bases, with 25 bases left between them. Original methodology: It was from reference gene primer amplification that nucleated cell counts were estimated. Method: immunoSEQ multiplex PCR; TCRdb's copy keeps in-frame clones and lacks some. The DNA gave D and trimming, while V, J and clone size come from that table. The table has fewer than 350,000 clones, 80% to 90% seen once. The data were obtained in a study of blood T cell repertoires in COVID-19. Turning to the study itself: Nucleic acid was either cDNA or gDNA, and it came from T cells, B-cell-depleted T cells, or PBMCs.

The receptor's source is a middle-aged woman with acute COVID-19. This rearrangement joins TRBV27 to TRBJ1-6; perhaps TRBD1 as D (6 bases). Sequenced input: PBMCs or T cells enriched from blood (not recorded which). For the CDR3, the DNA is TGTGCCAGCACCCCAGGTGTTACAGGGTGGATGGGTTCACCCCTCCACTTT. It yields the protein CASTPGVTGWMGSPLHF.